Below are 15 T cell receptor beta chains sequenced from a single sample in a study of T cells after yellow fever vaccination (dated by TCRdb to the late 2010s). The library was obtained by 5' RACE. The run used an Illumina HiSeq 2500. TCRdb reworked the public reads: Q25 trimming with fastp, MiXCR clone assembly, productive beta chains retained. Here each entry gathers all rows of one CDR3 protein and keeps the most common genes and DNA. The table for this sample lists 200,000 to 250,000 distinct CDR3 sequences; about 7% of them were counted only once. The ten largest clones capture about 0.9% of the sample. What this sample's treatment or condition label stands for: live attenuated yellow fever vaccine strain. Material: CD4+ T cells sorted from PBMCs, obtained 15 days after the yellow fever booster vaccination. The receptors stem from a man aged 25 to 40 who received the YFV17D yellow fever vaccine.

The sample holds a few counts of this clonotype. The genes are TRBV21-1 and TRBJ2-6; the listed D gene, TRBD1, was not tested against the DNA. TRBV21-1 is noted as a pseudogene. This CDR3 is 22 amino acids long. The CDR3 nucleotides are TGTGCCAGCAGCAAAGTTTCCCCGAAGTTGGGCAGGGAGGCCGTTTCGGCCAACGTCCTGACTTTC. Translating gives CASSKVSPKLGREAVSANVLTF.

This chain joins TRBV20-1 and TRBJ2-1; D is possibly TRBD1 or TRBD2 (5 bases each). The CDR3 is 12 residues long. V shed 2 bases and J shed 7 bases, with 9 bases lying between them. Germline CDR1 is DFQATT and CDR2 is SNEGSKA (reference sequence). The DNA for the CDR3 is TGCAGTGCTAGAAGGGGAGAAAATGAGCAGTTCTTC. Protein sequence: CSARRGENEQFF.

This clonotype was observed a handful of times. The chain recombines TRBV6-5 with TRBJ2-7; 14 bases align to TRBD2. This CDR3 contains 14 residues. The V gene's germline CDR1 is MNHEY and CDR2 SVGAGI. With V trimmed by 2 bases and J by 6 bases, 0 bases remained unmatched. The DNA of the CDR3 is TGTGCCAGCAGTTACGGGACTAGCGGGAGCGAGCAGTACTTC. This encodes CASSYGTSGSEQYF.

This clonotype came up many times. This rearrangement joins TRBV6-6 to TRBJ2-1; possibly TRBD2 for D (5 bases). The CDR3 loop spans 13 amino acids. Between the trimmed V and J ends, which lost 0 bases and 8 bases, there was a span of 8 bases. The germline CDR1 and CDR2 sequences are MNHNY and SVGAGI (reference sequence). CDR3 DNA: TGTGCCAGCAGTTACTCGCCGGAGGATGAGCAGTTCTTC. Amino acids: CASSYSPEDEQFF.

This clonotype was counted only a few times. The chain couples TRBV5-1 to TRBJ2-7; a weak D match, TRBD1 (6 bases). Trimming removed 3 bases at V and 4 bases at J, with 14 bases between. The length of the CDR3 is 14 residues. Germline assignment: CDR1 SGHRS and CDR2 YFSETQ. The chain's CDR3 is CASSSAGTLYEQYF. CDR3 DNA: TGCGCCAGCAGCTCCGCCGGGACACTTTACGAGCAGTACTTC.

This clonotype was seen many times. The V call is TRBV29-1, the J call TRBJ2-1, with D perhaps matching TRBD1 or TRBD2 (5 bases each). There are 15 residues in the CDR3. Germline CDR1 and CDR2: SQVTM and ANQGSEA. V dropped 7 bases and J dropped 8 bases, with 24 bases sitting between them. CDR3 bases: TGCAGCGCGGAACAGCGGATTGGGGCCGGAGATGAGCAGTTCTTC. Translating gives CSAEQRIGAGDEQFF.

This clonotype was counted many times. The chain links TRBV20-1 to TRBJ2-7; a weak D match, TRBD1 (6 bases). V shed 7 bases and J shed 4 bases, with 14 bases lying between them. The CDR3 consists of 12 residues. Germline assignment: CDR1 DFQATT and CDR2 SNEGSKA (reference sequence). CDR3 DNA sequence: TGCAGTGTTCGACAGGACTCGTACGAGCAGTACTTC. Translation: CSVRQDSYEQYF.

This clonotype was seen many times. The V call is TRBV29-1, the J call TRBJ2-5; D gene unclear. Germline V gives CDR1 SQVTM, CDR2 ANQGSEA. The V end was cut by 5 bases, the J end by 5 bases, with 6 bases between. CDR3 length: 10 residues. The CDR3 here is CSVLHETQYF. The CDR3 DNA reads TGCAGCGTTCTACACGAGACCCAGTACTTC.

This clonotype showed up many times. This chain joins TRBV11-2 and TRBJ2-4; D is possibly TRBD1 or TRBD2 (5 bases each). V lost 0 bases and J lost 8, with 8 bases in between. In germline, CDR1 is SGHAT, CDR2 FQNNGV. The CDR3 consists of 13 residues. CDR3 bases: TGTGCCAGCAGCTTAGATTTGGGGGACATTCAGTACTTC. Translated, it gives CASSLDLGDIQYF.

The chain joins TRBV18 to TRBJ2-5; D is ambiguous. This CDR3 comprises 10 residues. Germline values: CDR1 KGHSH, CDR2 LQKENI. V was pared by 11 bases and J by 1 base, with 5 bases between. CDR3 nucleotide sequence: TGTGCCGTAGGCCAAGAGACCCAGTACTTC. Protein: CAVGQETQYF. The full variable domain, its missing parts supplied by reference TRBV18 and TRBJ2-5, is NAGVMQNPRHLVRRRGQEARLRCSPMKGHSHVYWYRQLPEEGLKFMVYLQKENIIDESGMPKERFSAEFPKEGPSILRIQQVVRGDSAAYFCAVGQETQYFGPGTRLLVL.

In DNA, the CDR3 is TGCAGTGCTGGCAGCTCGGACACTCACCCACAAGAGACCCAGTACTTC. This translates into CSAGSSDTHPQETQYF. This chain connects TRBV20-1 to TRBJ2-5; possible D gene TRBD1, 5 bases. CDR3 length: 16 residues. Germline V gene lookup returns CDR1 DFQATT and CDR2 SNEGSKA (reference sequence). With 5 bases removed from V and 2 bases from J, the gap between germline ends came to 21 bases.

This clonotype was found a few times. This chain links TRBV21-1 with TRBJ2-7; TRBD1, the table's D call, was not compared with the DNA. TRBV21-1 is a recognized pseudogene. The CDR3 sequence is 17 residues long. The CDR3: CASSLNRSQKMGYEQYF. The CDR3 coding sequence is TGTGCCAGCAGCCTAAATAGGTCCCAGAAAATGGGCTACGAGCAGTACTTC.

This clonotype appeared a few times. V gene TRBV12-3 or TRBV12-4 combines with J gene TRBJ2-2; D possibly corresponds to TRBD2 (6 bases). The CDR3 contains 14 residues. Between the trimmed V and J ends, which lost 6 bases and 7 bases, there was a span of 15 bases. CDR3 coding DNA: TGTGCCAGCAGCCTCTCGGAGGGGTACGGGGAGCTGTTTTTT. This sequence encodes CASSLSEGYGELFF.

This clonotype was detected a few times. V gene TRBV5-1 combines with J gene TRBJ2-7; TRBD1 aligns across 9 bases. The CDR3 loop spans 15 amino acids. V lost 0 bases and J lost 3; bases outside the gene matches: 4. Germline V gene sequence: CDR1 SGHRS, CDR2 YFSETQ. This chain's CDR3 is CASSLAGTGHYEQYF. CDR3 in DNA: TGCGCCAGCAGCTTGGCGGGGACAGGGCACTACGAGCAGTACTTC.

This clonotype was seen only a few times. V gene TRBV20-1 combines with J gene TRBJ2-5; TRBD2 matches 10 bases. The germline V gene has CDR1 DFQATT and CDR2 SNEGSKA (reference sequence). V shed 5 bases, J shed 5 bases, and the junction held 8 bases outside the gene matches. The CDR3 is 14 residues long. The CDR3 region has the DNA TGCAGTGCTTTAGCGGGAGGAACCATGGAGACCCAGTACTTC. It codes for CSALAGGTMETQYF.